Presented here are 23 T cell receptor beta chains from one specimen sequenced in a study of blood T cell repertoires in COVID-19 (dated by TCRdb to 2019 to 2021). Libraries were built with the immunoSEQ multiplex PCR assay. Entries here come from immuneACCESS through TCRdb and include only in-frame sequences with V and J called. Some clones fail to appear in such tables; in the studies checked, an unresolved V gene covers under half of the shortfall, and the cause of the remainder is unknown. This sample holds 150,000 or so clones; roughly 89% were observed only once. Jointly, the top ten make up over 0.45% of the sample. Sequenced: peripheral blood. The receptor set was obtained from a man between 50 and 59 years old with acute or convalescent COVID-19.

This clone occurred once. This chain uses TRBV21-1 with TRBJ2-5; whether TRBD1, the table's D call, matches the DNA was not checked. TRBV21-1 counts as a pseudogene. The CDR3 has 10 residues. The CDR3 DNA reads as TGTGCCAGCGGGCCCCAGGGCCAGTACTTC. It yields the protein CASGPQGQYF.

V and J are TRBV5-6 and TRBJ2-6; no reliable D call. The length of the CDR3 is 15 residues. Per the germline V gene, CDR1 is SGHDT and CDR2 is YYEEEE. Trimming cost V 2 bases and J 2 bases, with 8 bases left between them. The CDR3 nucleotides are TGTGCCAGCAGCTTCCGTGAGACTGGGGCCAACGTCCTGACTTTC. Translated: CASSFRETGANVLTF.

The chain is built from TRBV6-4 and TRBJ2-7, with TRBD1 identical over 9 bases. The CDR3 is 16 residues long. The germline CDR1 and CDR2 sequences are MRHNA and SNTAGT. With V trimmed by 3 bases and J by 0 bases, 6 bases remained unmatched. CDR3 loop: CASSEEQGASSYEQYV. The CDR3 DNA follows: TGTGCCAGCAGTGAAGAACAGGGGGCGAGCTCCTACGAGCAGTACGTC.

The CDR3 DNA is TGTGCCACCCGCGGTCCCTATAATTCACCCCTCCACTTT. This gives the protein CATRGPYNSPLHF. This chain joins TRBV15 and TRBJ1-6; D unclear. The V end lost 8 bases, the J end lost 2 bases, and 7 bases lay between the germline ends. Germline V lookup: CDR1 LNHNV, CDR2 YYDKDF (reference sequence). CDR3 size: 13 residues.

With regard to this clone: Other nucleotide sequences in the sample specify the same CDR3. The chain has TRBV18 and TRBJ2-1; 9 bases match TRBD2. Trimming at V came to 6 bases and at J to 6 bases, leaving 12 bases not matched to a gene. Germline V gene data show CDR1 as KGHSH and CDR2 as LQKENI. The CDR3 consists of 16 residues. CDR3 residues: CASSPLAGGPGNEQFF. CDR3 DNA: TGTGCCAGCTCCCCCCTGGCGGGAGGGCCGGGCAATGAGCAGTTCTTC.

The V gene is TRBV9, the J gene TRBJ1-3, with 7 bases lining up with TRBD1. Germline lookup yields CDR1 SGDLS and CDR2 YYNGEE. The CDR3 has 15 residues. Germline trimming cut 0 bases from V and 8 bases from J; bases unmatched to any gene: 8. For the CDR3, the DNA is TGTGCCAGCAGCGTAGACACAGGGGTGCAAGACACCATATATTTT. Protein sequence: CASSVDTGVQDTIYF.

The V call is TRBV5-1, the J call TRBJ2-3, with 7 bases matching TRBD1. V lost 0 bases and J lost 1; bases outside the gene matches: 5. There are 16 residues in the CDR3. CDR1 and CDR2 (germline): SGHRS, YFSETQ. In DNA, the CDR3 is TGCGCCAGCAGCTTGGGGACAGGTCCTGGCACAGATACGCAGTATTTT. Its protein product is CASSLGTGPGTDTQYF. Combining the CDR3 with reference TRBV5-1 and TRBJ2-3 gives the whole variable domain KAGVTQTPRYLIKTRGQQVTLSCSPISGHRSVSWYQQTPGQGLQFLFEYFSETQRNKGNFPGRFSGRQFSNSRSEMNVSTLELGDSALYLCASSLGTGPGTDTQYFGPGTRLTVL.

V gene TRBV6-6 combines with J gene TRBJ1-2; TRBD1 might be the D (6 bases). The germline V and J ends were trimmed by 7 bases and 0 bases, with 15 bases remaining between them. This CDR3 is 15 amino acids long. CDR1 is MNHNY and CDR2 is SVGAGI in the germline V gene (reference sequence). CDR3 sequence: CASTIAGVANYGYTF. CDR3 nucleotide sequence: TGTGCCAGCACTATAGCAGGGGTCGCTAACTATGGCTACACCTTC.

As regards this clone: Other DNA sequences in the same sample also yield this CDR3. The chain joins TRBV3-1 (or the pseudogene TRBV3-2) to TRBJ1-2, with 7 positions matching TRBD1. Germline-derived CDR1 and CDR2 are LGHDT and YNNKEL (reference sequence). CDR3 length: 14 amino acids. After removal of 1 base from V and 3 bases from J, the junction contained 2 bases not matched to a gene. This chain's CDR3 is CASSQGQGDYGYTF. The DNA of the CDR3 is TGTGCCAGCAGCCAAGGGCAGGGGGACTATGGCTACACCTTC.

V usage is TRBV6-2 or TRBV6-3 and J usage is TRBJ1-2, with TRBD1 identical over 7 bases. V shed 4 bases, J shed 8 bases, and the junction held 10 bases outside the gene matches. Germline CDR1 and CDR2: MNHEY and SVGEGT. The CDR3 is 14 amino acids. CDR3 sequence: CASSSSDRAGGYTF. The CDR3 DNA reads TGTGCCAGCAGTTCCTCCGACAGGGCGGGCGGCTACACCTTC.

The V call is TRBV7-2, the J call TRBJ2-1; D unresolved. With 4 bases removed from V and 4 bases from J, the gap between germline ends came to 14 bases. The CDR3 is made up of 15 amino acids. CDR1 SGHTA and CDR2 FQGNSA come from the germline V gene. The CDR3, as DNA: TGTGCCAGCAGCTCATTCTCAACGGGTTACAATGAGCAGTTCTTC. Protein product: CASSSFSTGYNEQFF.

In its sample, this clone was seen a few times. The chain has TRBV5-1 and TRBJ1-2; no firm D call. Germline assignment: CDR1 SGHRS and CDR2 YFSETQ. This CDR3 has 13 amino acids. V was cut by 2 bases and J by 2 bases, with 7 bases left in between. The CDR3 nucleotides are TGCGCCAGCAGCTTCACAGTCAACTATGGCTACACCTTC. Translated: CASSFTVNYGYTF.

This chain connects TRBV9 to TRBJ1-4; TRBD1 matches at 9 bases. Losses at the gene ends were 4 bases for V and 8 bases for J; bases not matched to a gene: 9. Germline V gene lookup returns CDR1 SGDLS and CDR2 YYNGEE. CDR3 length equals 15 residues. The CDR3 coding sequence is TGTGCCAGCAGCCTTGGGTTGGGACAGGGCGAAAAACTGTTTTTT. It translates to CASSLGLGQGEKLFF.

This rearrangement joins TRBV5-1 to TRBJ2-7, with D possibly being TRBD1 (6 bases). V was trimmed by 0 bases and J by 9 bases, leaving 16 bases between them. CDR1 is SGHRS and CDR2 is YFSETQ in the germline V gene. This CDR3 is 14 amino acids long. CDR3 in DNA: TGCGCCAGCAGCTTGGGTGGGGGCCGCGAGGGGCAGTACTTC. Translating gives CASSLGGGREGQYF.

This clone appeared a few times. The genes are TRBV11-2 and TRBJ1-1; TRBD1 aligns across 8 bases. The CDR3 has 17 residues. Germline V lookup: CDR1 SGHAT, CDR2 FQNNGV. The V gene end was trimmed by 1 base and the J gene end by 5 bases; junction bases not matched to a gene: 12. This CDR3 reads CASSLVTGVALWTEAFF. Written as DNA, the CDR3 is TGTGCCAGCAGCTTAGTGACAGGGGTTGCCCTCTGGACTGAAGCTTTCTTT.

The J gene is TRBJ1-1, the V gene TRBV11-2, with D possibly TRBD1 on 5 matching bases. The CDR3 runs to 15 residues. Per the germline V gene, CDR1 is SGHAT and CDR2 is FQNNGV. V was cut by 1 base and J by 4 bases, with 13 bases left in between. The CDR3 here is CASSLAAGHSTEAFF. The CDR3 region has the DNA TGTGCCAGCAGCTTAGCGGCAGGGCATAGCACTGAAGCTTTCTTT.

The chain links TRBV28 to TRBJ1-6; TRBD1 might be the D (6 bases). Trimming removed 8 bases at V and 0 bases at J, with 17 bases between. Germline assignment: CDR1 MDHEN and CDR2 SYDVKM. The CDR3 totals 17 residues. The DNA of the CDR3 is TGTGCCAGCGCCACGGACAGACTGAGCTCCTATAATTCACCCCTCCACTTT. This sequence encodes CASATDRLSSYNSPLHF.

The chain carries TRBV6-1 and TRBJ2-6, with D perhaps TRBD2 (6 bases). Germline V gene lookup returns CDR1 MNHNS and CDR2 SASEGT. The CDR3 runs 16 residues. The germline V and J ends were trimmed by 2 bases and 4 bases, with 12 bases remaining between them. CDR3 nucleotide sequence: TGTGCCAGCAGTGAATATAGGGAGGCCGGGGCCAACGTCCTGACTTTC. It encodes CASSEYREAGANVLTF.

This chain connects TRBV11-2 to TRBJ1-2, with D maybe TRBD1 (5 bases). Trimming stripped 1 base from V and 0 bases from J, with 9 bases between. The CDR3 sequence is 15 residues long. The germline V gene encodes CDR1 SGHAT and CDR2 FQNNGV. CDR3 DNA: TGTGCCAGCAGCTTAGTTCCAGGGACTAACTATGGCTACACCTTC. Its protein product is CASSLVPGTNYGYTF.

This sequence joins TRBV5-1 and TRBJ2-1; TRBD1 matches 11 bases. J gave up 4 bases and V 0 bases, and 3 bases lay outside the gene matches. The CDR3 loop spans 16 amino acids. Germline CDR1 is SGHRS and CDR2 is YFSETQ. The CDR3 DNA reads TGCGCCAGCAGCTTGGGGACAGGGGGCCGATACAATGAGCAGTTCTTC. Translated: CASSLGTGGRYNEQFF.

This chain links TRBV10-3 with TRBJ2-3; 7 nucleotides line up with TRBD2. After removal of 4 bases from V and 2 bases from J, the junction contained 6 bases not matched to a gene. Germline values: CDR1 ENHRY, CDR2 SYGVKD. There are 15 residues in the CDR3. DNA of the CDR3: TGTGCCATCAGTGGGGGGGGGATACACACAGATACGCAGTATTTT. It specifies CAISGGGIHTDTQYF.

This chain links TRBV27 with TRBJ1-5, with D perhaps TRBD1 (6 bases). This CDR3 contains 15 residues. Germline V gene lookup returns CDR1 MNHEY and CDR2 SMNVEV (reference sequence). V lost 2 bases, J lost 5 bases, and 13 bases lay in between. The CDR3 sequence: CASSLRGGTYQPQHF. The DNA for the CDR3 is TGTGCCAGCAGTTTAAGAGGGGGTACTTATCAGCCCCAGCATTTT.

J is TRBJ2-3 and V is TRBV6-5; D is undetermined. Germline values: CDR1 MNHEY, CDR2 SVGAGI. CDR3 size: 14 residues. V was trimmed by 6 bases and J by 5 bases, leaving 15 bases between them. DNA for the CDR3: TGTGCCAGCAGCACCGGGTCAGAGAGAGATACGCAGTATTTT. Its translation: CASSTGSERDTQYF.